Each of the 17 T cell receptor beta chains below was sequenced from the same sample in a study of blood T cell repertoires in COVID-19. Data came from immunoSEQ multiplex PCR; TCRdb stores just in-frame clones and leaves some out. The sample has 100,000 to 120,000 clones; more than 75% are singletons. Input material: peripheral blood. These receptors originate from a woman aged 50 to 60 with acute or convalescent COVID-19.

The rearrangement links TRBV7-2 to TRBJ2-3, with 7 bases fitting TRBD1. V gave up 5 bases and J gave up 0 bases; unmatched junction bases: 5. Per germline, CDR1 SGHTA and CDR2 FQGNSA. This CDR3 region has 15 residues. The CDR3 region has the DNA TGTGCCAGCAGCATCAACAGGGGCAGCACAGATACGCAGTATTTT. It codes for CASSINRGSTDTQYF.

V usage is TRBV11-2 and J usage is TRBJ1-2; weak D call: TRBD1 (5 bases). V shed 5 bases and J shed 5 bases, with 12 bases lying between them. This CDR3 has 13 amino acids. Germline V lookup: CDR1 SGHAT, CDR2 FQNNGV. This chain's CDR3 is CASSQGLQYGYTF. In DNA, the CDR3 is TGTGCCAGCAGCCAGGGACTGCAATATGGCTACACCTTC.

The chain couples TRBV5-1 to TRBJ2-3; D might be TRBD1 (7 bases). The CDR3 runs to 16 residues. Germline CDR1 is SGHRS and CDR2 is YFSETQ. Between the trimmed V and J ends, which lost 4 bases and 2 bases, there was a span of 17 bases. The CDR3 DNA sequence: TGCGCCAGCAGCCTAACTTCAGGGGGGCTCACAGATACGCAGTATTTT. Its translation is CASSLTSGGLTDTQYF.

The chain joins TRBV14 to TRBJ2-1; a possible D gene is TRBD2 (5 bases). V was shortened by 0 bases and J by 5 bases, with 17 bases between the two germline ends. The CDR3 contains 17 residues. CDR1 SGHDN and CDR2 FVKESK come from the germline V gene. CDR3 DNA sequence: TGTGCCAGCAGCCAAGATCGAGGACTCCCCGCAAACAATGAGCAGTTCTTC. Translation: CASSQDRGLPANNEQFF.

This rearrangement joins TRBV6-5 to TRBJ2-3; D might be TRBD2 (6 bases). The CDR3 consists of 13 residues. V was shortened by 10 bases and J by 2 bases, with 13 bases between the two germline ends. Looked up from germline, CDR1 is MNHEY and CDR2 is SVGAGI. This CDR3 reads CATPGVNTDTQYF. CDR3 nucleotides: TGTGCCACCCCGGGGGTAAACACAGATACGCAGTATTTT.

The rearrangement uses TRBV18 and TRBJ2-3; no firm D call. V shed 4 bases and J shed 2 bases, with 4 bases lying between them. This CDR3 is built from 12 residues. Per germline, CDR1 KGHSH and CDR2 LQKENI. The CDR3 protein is CASSRATDTQYF. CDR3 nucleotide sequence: TGTGCCAGCTCACGGGCCACAGATACGCAGTATTTT.

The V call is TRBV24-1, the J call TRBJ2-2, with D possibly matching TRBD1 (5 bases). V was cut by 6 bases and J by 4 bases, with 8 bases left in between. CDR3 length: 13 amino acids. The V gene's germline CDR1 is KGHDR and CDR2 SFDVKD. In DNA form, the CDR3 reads TGTGCCACCAGTCGGCAGGGCACCGGGGAGCTGTTTTTT. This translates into CATSRQGTGELFF.

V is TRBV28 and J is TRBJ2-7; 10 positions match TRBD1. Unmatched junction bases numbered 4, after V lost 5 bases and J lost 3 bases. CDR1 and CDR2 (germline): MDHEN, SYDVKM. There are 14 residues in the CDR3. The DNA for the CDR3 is TGTGCCAGCAGTCCGGGGACAGGGGTCTACGAGCAGTACTTC. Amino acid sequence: CASSPGTGVYEQYF.

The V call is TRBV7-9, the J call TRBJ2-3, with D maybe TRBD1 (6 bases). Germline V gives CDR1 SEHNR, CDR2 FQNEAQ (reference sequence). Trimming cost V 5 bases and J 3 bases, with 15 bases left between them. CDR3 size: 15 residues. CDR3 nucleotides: TGTGCCAGCAGCCTCGAACAGGGTAGGACAGATACGCAGTATTTT. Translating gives CASSLEQGRTDTQYF.

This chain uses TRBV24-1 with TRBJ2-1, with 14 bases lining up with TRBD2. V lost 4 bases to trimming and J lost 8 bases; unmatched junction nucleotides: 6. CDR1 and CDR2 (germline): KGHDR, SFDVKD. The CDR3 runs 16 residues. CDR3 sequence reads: CATSDHGLAGGYEQFF. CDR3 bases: TGTGCCACCAGTGACCATGGACTAGCGGGAGGCTATGAGCAGTTCTTC.

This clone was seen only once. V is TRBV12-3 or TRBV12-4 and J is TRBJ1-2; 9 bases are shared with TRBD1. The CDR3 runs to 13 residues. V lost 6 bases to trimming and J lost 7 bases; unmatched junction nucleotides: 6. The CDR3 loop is CASSDGTGTGYTF. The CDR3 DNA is TGTGCCAGCAGCGATGGGACAGGGACTGGCTACACCTTC.

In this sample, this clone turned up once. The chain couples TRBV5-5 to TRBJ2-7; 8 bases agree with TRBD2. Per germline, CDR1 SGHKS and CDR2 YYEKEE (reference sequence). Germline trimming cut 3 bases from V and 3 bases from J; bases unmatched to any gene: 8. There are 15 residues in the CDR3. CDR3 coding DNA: TGTGCCAGCAGCTCGTCTAGCGGGCCCATCTACGAGCAGTACTTC. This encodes CASSSSSGPIYEQYF.

CDR3 in amino acids: CASSLTNTDTQYF. The CDR3 DNA reads TGTGCCAGCAGCTTGACAAACACAGATACGCAGTATTTT. This chain joins TRBV11-2 and TRBJ2-3; no clear D. Germline assignment: CDR1 SGHAT and CDR2 FQNNGV. The CDR3 has 13 amino acids. V was clipped by 3 bases and J by 2 bases, with 6 bases between them.

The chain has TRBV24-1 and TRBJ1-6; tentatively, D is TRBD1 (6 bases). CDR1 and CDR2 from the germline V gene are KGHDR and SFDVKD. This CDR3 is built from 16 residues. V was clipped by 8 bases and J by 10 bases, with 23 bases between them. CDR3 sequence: CATNPGVRGFWSPLHF. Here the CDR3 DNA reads TGTGCCACCAACCCCGGGGTTAGGGGGTTTTGGTCACCCCTCCACTTT.

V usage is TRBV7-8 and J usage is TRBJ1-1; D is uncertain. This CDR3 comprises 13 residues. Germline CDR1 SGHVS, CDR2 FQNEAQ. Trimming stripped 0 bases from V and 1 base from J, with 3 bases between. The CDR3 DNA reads TGTGCCAGCAGCTTAGCGAGGAACACTGAAGCTTTCTTT. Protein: CASSLARNTEAFF.

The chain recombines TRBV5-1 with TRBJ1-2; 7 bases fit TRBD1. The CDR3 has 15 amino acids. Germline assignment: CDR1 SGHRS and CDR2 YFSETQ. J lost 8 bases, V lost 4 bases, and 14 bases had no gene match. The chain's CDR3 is CASSPRAGGLGGYTF. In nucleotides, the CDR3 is TGCGCCAGCAGCCCCCGGGCAGGGGGTTTAGGCGGCTACACCTTC.

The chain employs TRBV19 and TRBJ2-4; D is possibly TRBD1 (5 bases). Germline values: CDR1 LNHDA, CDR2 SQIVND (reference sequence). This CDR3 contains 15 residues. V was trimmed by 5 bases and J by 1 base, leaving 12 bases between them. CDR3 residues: CASSLDSIAKNIQYF. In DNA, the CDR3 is TGTGCCAGTAGTCTCGACAGCATCGCCAAAAACATTCAGTACTTC.